Listed below are T cell receptor beta chains from one sample, sequenced in a study of shared clonotypes between healthy human individuals. The repertoire was sequenced with immunoSEQ multiplex PCR; TCRdb's copy has only in-frame clones and lacks some. The sample records about 2.3 million clones, 80% to 95% being singletons. The sequenced material came from naive CD4+ T cells from PBMCs. These receptor sequences come from a man between 18 and 35 years old in good health. Some clones in this sample may be carry-over from other donors' samples. The CDR3 runs from the conserved cysteine through the conserved F or W. D genes are given only for firm matches. Expanded clones get a size class; other rows say once, few or many, or leave the size out.

cdr3_aa	cdr3_nt	d_call	j_call	clone_size	v_call
CASSGQLGLGGRDQETQYF	TGCGCCAGCAGTGGGCAGTTGGGGCTCGGGGGCCGTGACCAAGAGACCCAGTACTTC	NA	TRBJ2-5	NA	TRBV4-1
CASSPQGAKGYTF	TGTGCCAGCTCGCCACAGGGGGCGAAGGGCTACACCTTC	TRBD1	TRBJ1-2	NA	TRBV18
CASSDAGLAENTGELFF	TGTGCCAGCAGCGACGCGGGACTAGCGGAGAACACCGGGGAGCTGTTTTTT	TRBD2	TRBJ2-2	NA	TRBV9
CASSSAKLAGAVYEQYF	TGTGCCAGCAGCTCAGCTAAATTAGCGGGAGCAGTCTACGAGCAGTACTTC	TRBD2	TRBJ2-7	once	TRBV5-4
CASSLADHSGANVLTF	TGTGCCAGCAGTTTAGCGGACCACTCTGGGGCCAACGTCCTGACTTTC	NA	TRBJ2-6	once	TRBV28
CASSLNGGGKNIQYF	TGTGCCAGCAGTCTAAACGGGGGGGGAAAAAACATTCAGTACTTC	TRBD2	TRBJ2-4	NA	TRBV27
CASSQDNRAGYTF	TGTGCCAGCAGCCAGGATAACAGGGCCGGCTACACCTTC	NA	TRBJ1-2	few	TRBV14
CASSLALNQPQHF	TGTGCCAGCAGCCTGGCCCTCAATCAGCCCCAGCATTTT	NA	TRBJ1-5	NA	TRBV5-8
CASPLRERGPYEQYF	TGTGCCAGCCCCCTGCGGGAGAGGGGCCCCTACGAGCAGTACTTC	TRBD2	TRBJ2-7	NA	TRBV10-3
CASSRTRVGIQYF	TGTGCCAGCAGCCGCACGCGGGTTGGCATTCAGTACTTC	NA	TRBJ2-4	NA	TRBV13
CASSPLAGGPAGELFF	TGTGCCAGCAGCCCCTTAGCGGGAGGGCCGGCCGGGGAGCTGTTTTTT	TRBD2	TRBJ2-2	NA	TRBV7-9
CASSAQGGGTDTQYF	TGTGCCAGCAGTGCTCAGGGGGGTGGCACAGATACGCAGTATTTT	NA	TRBJ2-3	NA	TRBV28
CAWRTWGYGYTF	TGTGCCTGGCGGACCTGGGGCTATGGCTACACCTTC	NA	TRBJ1-2	NA	TRBV30
CASRRGLPSYEQYF	TGTGCCAGCAGGAGGGGACTACCCTCCTACGAGCAGTACTTC	TRBD2	TRBJ2-7	NA	TRBV28
CASSPTTGEKLFF	TGTGCCAGCAGCCCAACCACAGGGGAAAAACTGTTTTTT	NA	TRBJ1-4	once	TRBV7-2
CASSLDRGSGANVLTF	TGTGCCAGCAGCCTGGACCGTGGCTCTGGGGCCAACGTCCTGACTTTC	NA	TRBJ2-6	NA	TRBV5-4
CASGASGTTDTQYF	TGTGCCAGCGGAGCTAGCGGGACTACAGATACGCAGTATTTT	TRBD2	TRBJ2-3	NA	TRBV7-9
CASSLAGVVGGELFF	TGTGCCAGCAGTCTAGCGGGAGTTGTCGGCGGGGAGCTGTTTTTT	TRBD2	TRBJ2-2	NA	TRBV11-3
CAISQGMTPGNTIYF	TGTGCCATCAGTCAGGGTATGACACCTGGAAACACCATATATTTT	NA	TRBJ1-3	NA	TRBV10-3
CASSRARADTEAFF	TGCGCCAGCAGCCGGGCCCGAGCGGACACTGAAGCTTTCTTT	NA	TRBJ1-1	few	TRBV5-1
CASSEIGLINQPQHF	TGTGCCAGCAGTGAAATCGGACTGATCAATCAGCCCCAGCATTTT	NA	TRBJ1-5	NA	TRBV2
CASSVDLPLGEQFF	TGTGCCAGCAGCGTAGATCTCCCGTTGGGTGAGCAGTTCTTC	NA	TRBJ2-1	NA	TRBV9
CASSYSGDTQYF	TGTGCCAGCAGTTACTCGGGGGATACGCAGTATTTT	NA	TRBJ2-3	NA	TRBV6-5
CASSVDRANTEAFF	TGCGCCAGCAGCGTTGACAGGGCGAACACTGAAGCTTTCTTT	TRBD1	TRBJ1-1	NA	TRBV5-1
CASSLGGSGNQPQHF	TGTGCCAGCAGCCTGGGCGGATCGGGCAATCAGCCCCAGCATTTT	NA	TRBJ1-5	NA	TRBV4-2
CASSLRTLNEQFF	TGTGCCAGCAGTTTAAGGACCCTGAATGAGCAGTTCTTC	NA	TRBJ2-1	NA	TRBV27
CASSLGPGGGTDTQYF	TGTGCCAGCAGCTTAGGACCAGGGGGGGGCACAGATACGCAGTATTTT	NA	TRBJ2-3	NA	TRBV7-2
CASSLPTSGAYNEQFF	TGTGCCAGCAGTCTTCCGACTAGCGGAGCTTACAATGAGCAGTTCTTC	TRBD2	TRBJ2-1	NA	TRBV28
CASSQLTYGNEQFF	TGTGCCAGCAGCCAGTTGACGTACGGCAATGAGCAGTTCTTC	NA	TRBJ2-1	NA	TRBV4-2
CASSRLDLGDMNTEAFF	TGTGCCAGCAGTCGACTCGACTTAGGGGATATGAACACTGAAGCTTTCTTT	NA	TRBJ1-1	NA	TRBV27
CASSSRQQHSNQPQHF	TGTGCCAGCAGCTCACGACAGCAACATAGCAATCAGCCCCAGCATTTT	NA	TRBJ1-5	NA	TRBV11-1
CASSISLNTGELFF	TGCGCCAGCAGCATCTCACTTAACACCGGGGAGCTGTTTTTT	NA	TRBJ2-2	once	TRBV5-1
CASNRLAGGDPGANVLTF	TGTGCCAGCAACCGACTAGCGGGGGGTGACCCTGGGGCCAACGTCCTGACTTTC	TRBD2	TRBJ2-6	NA	TRBV27
CSVAGTGGNQPQHF	TGCAGCGTGGCCGGGACGGGAGGCAATCAGCCCCAGCATTTT	NA	TRBJ1-5	NA	TRBV29-1
CASSLGRKNTEAFF	TGTGCCAGCAGTTTAGGACGGAAAAACACTGAAGCTTTCTTT	NA	TRBJ1-1	NA	TRBV28
CASSLAAAGAGATGELFF	TGCGCCAGCAGCTTGGCCGCCGCGGGAGCGGGAGCTACCGGGGAGCTGTTTTTT	TRBD2	TRBJ2-2	NA	TRBV5-1
CASRRRTGGYGYTF	TGTGCCAGCCGGCGGCGGACAGGGGGGTATGGCTACACCTTC	TRBD1	TRBJ1-2	NA	TRBV6-5
CASSVGTSGSSAGELFF	TGTGCCAGCAGCGTGGGGACTAGCGGGAGTTCGGCCGGGGAGCTGTTTTTT	TRBD2	TRBJ2-2	NA	TRBV9
CASSLHGTASYNEQFF	TGCGCCAGCAGCTTGCATGGGACAGCCTCCTACAATGAGCAGTTCTTC	TRBD1	TRBJ2-1	NA	TRBV5-1
CASSLRGLAGNTDTQYF	TGTGCCAGCAGCTTGAGGGGTCTAGCGGGAAACACAGATACGCAGTATTTT	TRBD2	TRBJ2-3	once	TRBV5-6
CAISRLAGASEQYF	TGTGCCATCAGCCGACTAGCGGGAGCTTCCGAGCAGTACTTC	TRBD2	TRBJ2-7	NA	TRBV10-3
CATSRVSGPVAKNIQYF	TGTGCCACCAGCAGAGTCTCTGGACCGGTAGCCAAAAACATTCAGTACTTC	NA	TRBJ2-4	NA	TRBV15
CASSSAGGYYEQYF	TGTGCCAGCAGTTCTGCGGGAGGATACTACGAGCAGTACTTC	TRBD2	TRBJ2-7	NA	TRBV27
CASSLLIGVTDTQYF	TGCGCCAGCAGCTTGCTGATAGGGGTAACAGATACGCAGTATTTT	NA	TRBJ2-3	NA	TRBV5-1
CASKQGTNEKLFF	TGTGCCAGCAAACAGGGGACTAATGAAAAACTGTTTTTT	TRBD1	TRBJ1-4	NA	TRBV28
CASSLGQGGSTEAFF	TGTGCCAGCAGCTTAGGTCAGGGGGGAAGCACTGAAGCTTTCTTT	TRBD1	TRBJ1-1	NA	TRBV7-2
CASSPPPSNEQFF	TGTGCCAGCTCACCCCCCCCCTCCAATGAGCAGTTCTTC	NA	TRBJ2-1	NA	TRBV18
CASSQTDRVGRGYTF	TGTGCCAGCAGCCAAACGGACAGGGTGGGCCGTGGCTACACCTTC	TRBD1	TRBJ1-2	NA	TRBV7-9
CASSTPGTVDYEQYF	TGTGCCAGCAGCACCCCCGGGACAGTAGACTACGAGCAGTACTTC	NA	TRBJ2-7	NA	TRBV21-1
CASSPQVRRGEAFF	TGTGCCAGCAGTCCACAGGTCCGAAGGGGTGAAGCTTTCTTT	NA	TRBJ1-1	NA	TRBV27
CASQGLEVGDTQYF	TGCGCCAGCCAGGGACTAGAGGTAGGAGATACGCAGTATTTT	TRBD2	TRBJ2-3	NA	TRBV5-1
CASSPLAGRLYNEQFF	TGTGCCAGTAGTCCATTAGCGGGACGTCTCTACAATGAGCAGTTCTTC	TRBD2	TRBJ2-1	NA	TRBV19
CASSSGLAGTYEQYF	TGCGCCAGCAGCTCGGGACTAGCGGGAACCTACGAGCAGTACTTC	TRBD2	TRBJ2-7	NA	TRBV5-1